Each of the 32 T cell receptor beta chains below was sequenced from the same sample in a study of T-cell memory formation after mild COVID-19. TCRdb called the 5' RACE reads again in MiXCR, with one record for every CDR3 protein. Seen here are under 300,000 distinct CDR3 sequences, roughly 17% observed once, and the top ten hold under 25%. Material for sequencing was PBMCs or a T cell subset sorted from them (not recorded which). The source is a man younger than 35 who had mild COVID-19 (a few samples of this study predate the infection). Cell type and time point are not known.

The genes are TRBV20-1 and TRBJ2-7; the match to TRBD2 covers 7 bases. The CDR3 extends over 13 amino acids. V was pared by 0 bases and J by 6 bases, with 5 bases of the junction left unmatched. Germline loops: CDR1 DFQATT, CDR2 SNEGSKA (reference sequence). CDR3 in DNA: TGCAGTGCTAGAGAAAAGGGAGGGATCGAGCAGTACTTC. Its protein product is CSAREKGGIEQYF.

In its sample, this clonotype was seen many times. CDR3 sequence (DNA): TGCAGTTCACATAGCGGGGTGGATACGCAGTATTTT. This sequence encodes CSSHSGVDTQYF. J is TRBJ2-3 and V is TRBV20-1; TRBD2 aligns across 8 bases. Germline-derived CDR1 and CDR2 are DFQATT and SNEGSKA (reference sequence). The CDR3 consists of 12 residues. V lost 8 bases to trimming and J lost 6 bases; unmatched junction nucleotides: 7.

The V gene is TRBV15, the J gene TRBJ1-4, with TRBD1 matching over 10 bases. V trimming: 5 bases; J trimming: 5 bases; junction bases outside the gene matches: 2. Per the germline V gene, CDR1 is LNHNV and CDR2 is YYDKDF (reference sequence). The CDR3 totals 14 residues. DNA of the CDR3: TGTGCCACCAGCCCGGACAGGGGGAATGAAAAACTGTTTTTT. Amino acids: CATSPDRGNEKLFF.

The sample holds a few counts of this clonotype. The V call is TRBV27, the J call TRBJ2-3, with D perhaps TRBD1 (6 bases). Germline CDR1 is MNHEY and CDR2 is SMNVEV (reference sequence). Trimming stripped 0 bases from V and 3 bases from J, with 13 bases between. This CDR3 has 16 amino acids. Here the CDR3 reads CASSLSLTGWTDTQYF. In nucleotides, the CDR3 is TGTGCCAGCAGTTTATCGTTAACAGGGTGGACAGATACGCAGTATTTT.

This clonotype showed up just a few times. The rearrangement uses TRBV7-2 and TRBJ2-5; no clear D. Germline assignment: CDR1 SGHTA and CDR2 FQGNSA. Trimming pared 2 bases from V and 1 base from J, leaving 8 bases between. This CDR3 is 14 amino acids long. CDR3 DNA: TGTGCCAGCAGCTTAATGCGCGCCCAAGAGACCCAGTACTTC. This encodes CASSLMRAQETQYF. Combining the CDR3 with reference TRBV7-2 and TRBJ2-5 gives the whole variable domain GAGVSQSPSNKVTEKGKDVELRCDPISGHTALYWYRQSLGQGLEFLIYFQGNSAPDKSGLPSDRFSAERTGGSVSTLTIQRTQQEDSAVYLCASSLMRAQETQYFGPGTRLLVL.

This clonotype was detected a few times. The chain is built from TRBV10-3 and TRBJ1-3, with D maybe TRBD1 (6 bases). Trimming took 6 bases from V and 0 from J, leaving 12 bases between them. The CDR3 consists of 15 residues. Germline V lookup: CDR1 ENHRY, CDR2 SYGVKD. The CDR3 protein is CAIRGTGSSGNTIYF. The CDR3 coding sequence is TGTGCCATCAGGGGAACAGGGAGCTCTGGAAACACCATATATTTT.

The chain recombines TRBV13 with TRBJ1-1; 7 bases map to TRBD1. Germline trimming cut 4 bases from V and 0 bases from J; bases unmatched to any gene: 5. The germline V gene has CDR1 PRHDT and CDR2 FYEKMQ (reference sequence). The CDR3 loop spans 15 amino acids. The CDR3 reads CASSSYRGLNTEAFF. As DNA, the CDR3 is TGTGCCAGCAGCTCGTACAGGGGCTTGAACACTGAAGCTTTCTTT.

V is TRBV6-2 or TRBV6-3 and J is TRBJ2-1; 7 nucleotides line up with TRBD2. This CDR3 has 15 amino acids. CDR1 is MNHEY, CDR2 SVGEGT, per germline. The trim removed 6 bases at V and 4 bases at J, leaving 9 bases unmatched. CDR3 residues: CASSPVSGEYNEQFF. For the CDR3, the DNA is TGTGCCAGCAGCCCCGTGAGCGGGGAATACAATGAGCAGTTCTTC.

The chain links TRBV7-8 to TRBJ1-5; D remains ambiguous. V lost 1 base and J lost 6, with 16 bases in between. CDR1 is SGHVS and CDR2 is FQNEAQ in the germline V gene. The CDR3 contains 16 residues. The CDR3 reads CASSLVPEPISQPQHF. The CDR3 region has the DNA TGTGCCAGCAGCTTAGTCCCTGAGCCGATTAGTCAGCCCCAGCATTTT. Complete variable domain (other parts from reference TRBV7-8 and TRBJ1-5): GAGVSQSPRYKVAKRGQDVALRCDPISGHVSLFWYQQALGQGPEFLTYFQNEAQLDKSGLPSDRFFAERPEGSVSTLKIQRTQQEDSAVYLCASSLVPEPISQPQHFGDGTRLSIL.

The rearrangement joins TRBV5-1 to TRBJ1-5; D unclear. Germline lookup yields CDR1 SGHRS and CDR2 YFSETQ. The CDR3 is 14 residues long. V gave up 4 bases and J gave up 7 bases, with 15 bases separating them. The CDR3 sequence is CASSLAPEQQPQHF. The DNA for the CDR3 is TGCGCCAGCAGCCTCGCCCCGGAACAACAGCCCCAGCATTTT.

The chain employs TRBV29-1 and TRBJ1-1; the D is unclear. The CDR3 runs to 12 residues. Germline V gene sequence: CDR1 SQVTM, CDR2 ANQGSEA. V lost 0 bases and J 1 base, leaving 3 bases between the germline ends. This CDR3 is CSVEDRNTEAFF. DNA of the CDR3: TGCAGCGTTGAAGATAGGAACACTGAAGCTTTCTTT.

V usage is TRBV28 and J usage is TRBJ1-6; weak D call: TRBD1 (6 bases). Germline V CDR1 and CDR2: MDHEN, SYDVKM. CDR3 length: 14 amino acids. The V gene lost 3 bases and the J gene lost 4 bases, with 7 bases spanning the gap. CDR3 loop: CASSFGQYNSPLHF. The DNA of the CDR3 is TGTGCCAGCAGTTTCGGACAGTATAATTCACCCCTCCACTTT.

This clonotype came up a few times. The CDR3 DNA sequence: TGTGCCAGCTCACCTCCGGGGGGAATGGCGGCCTACGAGCAGTACTTC. Translating it yields CASSPPGGMAAYEQYF. The rearrangement links TRBV18 to TRBJ2-7, with TRBD2 matching 7 bases. Germline CDR1 reads KGHSH; CDR2 reads LQKENI. V shed 3 bases and J 2 bases; nucleotides not matched to a gene: 10. The CDR3 totals 16 residues.

This clonotype was seen just once. This chain connects TRBV9 to TRBJ1-6; tentative D call: TRBD1 (5 bases). Trimming removed 3 bases at V and 14 bases at J, with 12 bases between. This CDR3 comprises 12 residues. CDR1 is SGDLS and CDR2 is YYNGEE in the germline V gene. DNA of the CDR3: TGTGCCAGCAGCGCTAGCGGGGGGGCCCTCCACTTT. Translating it yields CASSASGGALHF. Drawing the rest from reference TRBV9 and TRBJ1-6, the complete variable domain is DSGVTQTPKHLITATGQRVTLRCSPRSGDLSVYWYQQSLDQGLQFLIQYYNGEERAKGNILERFSAQQFPDLHSELNLSSLELGDSALYFCASSASGGALHFGNGTRLTVT.

The chain joins TRBV20-1 to TRBJ2-3; a possible D gene is TRBD2 (5 bases). The CDR3 is made up of 13 amino acids. The ends were cut back, 2 bases at V and 2 bases at J, with 8 bases in the middle. Germline assignment: CDR1 DFQATT and CDR2 SNEGSKA (reference sequence). The DNA of the CDR3 is TGCAGTGCTAGAACTAGTGACACAGATACGCAGTATTTT. It is translated as CSARTSDTDTQYF.

Many counts were recorded for this clonotype. The chain employs TRBV20-1 and TRBJ2-5, with D perhaps being TRBD1 or TRBD2 (5 bases each). The CDR3 length is 14 residues. Trimming removed 0 bases from V and 4 bases from J, with 12 bases in between. Germline V lookup: CDR1 DFQATT, CDR2 SNEGSKA (reference sequence). CDR3 DNA sequence: TGCAGTGCTAGAGATTACCAGGGACGAGAGACCCAGTACTTC. Translated, it gives CSARDYQGRETQYF.

J is TRBJ1-5 and V is TRBV7-2, with D uncertain. This CDR3 contains 15 residues. The germline V and J ends were trimmed by 2 bases and 3 bases, with 11 bases remaining between them. Germline V gene lookup returns CDR1 SGHTA and CDR2 FQGNSA. CDR3 coding DNA: TGTGCCAGCAGCTTAACGGGTAGCCCCAATCAGCCCCAGCATTTT. Translated, it gives CASSLTGSPNQPQHF.

V gene TRBV6-2 or TRBV6-3 combines with J gene TRBJ1-1, with D perhaps matching TRBD1 (6 bases). This CDR3 region has 14 residues. Between the trimmed V and J ends, which lost 5 bases and 0 bases, there was a span of 10 bases. The germline V gene encodes CDR1 MNHEY and CDR2 SVGEGT. CDR3 sequence reads: CASSVGQMNTEAFF. The CDR3 DNA reads as TGTGCCAGCAGTGTCGGACAGATGAACACTGAAGCTTTCTTT.

The chain carries TRBV5-5 and TRBJ2-5, with D maybe TRBD2 (6 bases). V was clipped by 2 bases and J by 7 bases, with 12 bases between them. The germline CDR1 and CDR2 sequences are SGHKS and YYEKEE (reference sequence). The CDR3 extends over 13 amino acids. The CDR3 loop reads CASSFDSGATQYF. The CDR3 DNA reads as TGTGCCAGCAGCTTCGACTCGGGAGCGACCCAGTACTTC.

V gene TRBV30 combines with J gene TRBJ2-7; possibly TRBD1 for D (6 bases). This CDR3 has 12 amino acids. V dropped 0 bases and J dropped 6 bases, with 9 bases sitting between them. Germline assignment: CDR1 GTSNPN and CDR2 SVGIG (reference sequence). This chain's CDR3 is CAWSVLRGEQYF. The CDR3, as DNA: TGTGCCTGGAGTGTCCTCAGGGGCGAGCAGTACTTC.

This clonotype was picked up a small number of times. The J gene is TRBJ2-7, the V gene TRBV4-1; weak D call: TRBD2 (7 bases). Germline CDR1 reads MGHRA; CDR2 reads YSYEKL. V lost 4 bases, J lost 0 bases, and 19 bases lay in between. CDR3 length: 17 amino acids. The CDR3 protein is CASSPTFGGGSSYEQYV. DNA for the CDR3: TGCGCCAGCAGCCCCACCTTTGGGGGGGGCAGCTCCTACGAGCAGTACGTC.

The table lists this clonotype with many counts. This chain connects TRBV6-2 or TRBV6-3 to TRBJ2-7, with D unresolved. Trimming removed 5 bases at V and 4 bases at J, with 3 bases between. This CDR3 spans 10 amino acids. Per germline, CDR1 MNHEY and CDR2 SVGEGT. CDR3 protein: CASSHYEQYV. DNA for the CDR3: TGTGCCAGCAGTCATTACGAGCAGTACGTC.

This chain uses TRBV30 with TRBJ1-4, with a possible D match to TRBD1 (5 bases). The germline CDR1 and CDR2 sequences are GTSNPN and SVGIG (reference sequence). V lost 3 bases to trimming and J lost 8 bases, with 10 bases between them. The CDR3 consists of 12 residues. In nucleotides, the CDR3 is TGTGCCTGGAGCAGGGCGGGAGAAAAACTGTTTTTT. It yields the protein CAWSRAGEKLFF.

V usage is TRBV20-1 and J usage is TRBJ2-5; 7 positions match TRBD1. The CDR3 spans 13 residues. V shed 3 bases, J shed 5 bases, and the junction held 6 bases outside the gene matches. The germline gives CDR1 DFQATT, CDR2 SNEGSKA (reference sequence). The CDR3: CSARGRGLETQYF. DNA of the CDR3: TGCAGTGCTAGGGGAAGGGGGCTCGAGACCCAGTACTTC.

Ten or more counts support this clonotype. The CDR3: CASSYQGAGEQYV. The CDR3 DNA is TGCGCCAGCAGCTACCAGGGGGCTGGGGAGCAGTACGTC. The chain links TRBV5-1 to TRBJ2-7; 8 nucleotides agree with TRBD1. Germline V gene lookup returns CDR1 SGHRS and CDR2 YFSETQ. J gave up 7 bases and V 3 bases, and 6 bases lay outside the gene matches. The CDR3 length is 13 residues.

This clonotype was seen a handful of times. V is TRBV5-1 and J is TRBJ2-7; tentatively, D is TRBD1 or TRBD2 (5 bases each). The CDR3 runs to 15 residues. Trimming took off 4 bases at V and 3 bases at J, with 17 bases between the two ends. Germline CDR1 reads SGHRS; CDR2 reads YFSETQ. CDR3 DNA sequence: TGCGCCAGCAGCGGGACCGCCAGTTTGCGCTACGAGCAGTACTTC. Translation gives CASSGTASLRYEQYF. The whole variable domain, filled in from reference TRBV5-1 and TRBJ2-7, reads KAGVTQTPRYLIKTRGQQVTLSCSPISGHRSVSWYQQTPGQGLQFLFEYFSETQRNKGNFPGRFSGRQFSNSRSEMNVSTLELGDSALYLCASSGTASLRYEQYFGPGTRLTVT.

V is TRBV7-6 and J is TRBJ2-2; 8 nucleotides align to TRBD2. The CDR3 runs to 16 residues. J gave up 2 bases and V 4 bases, and 6 bases lay outside the gene matches. The germline V gene has CDR1 SGHVS and CDR2 FNYEAQ. The CDR3 DNA reads as TGTGCCAGCAGCTCCGGACTAGCCCTTAACACCGGGGAGCTGTTTTTT. It specifies CASSSGLALNTGELFF.

J is TRBJ2-3 and V is TRBV20-1; 9 bases match TRBD2. CDR1 and CDR2 (germline): DFQATT, SNEGSKA (reference sequence). The CDR3 runs to 12 residues. Trimming at V came to 7 bases and at J to 3 bases, leaving 2 bases not matched to a gene. The CDR3 region has the DNA TGCAGTGGGGCGGGGGGGACAGATACGCAGTATTTT. Its translation: CSGAGGTDTQYF.

The chain employs TRBV29-1 and TRBJ1-1, with D hard to call. Germline CDR1 and CDR2: SQVTM and ANQGSEA. Trimming cost V 2 bases and J 3 bases, with 19 bases left between them. There are 16 residues in the CDR3. This chain's CDR3 is CSVELVAVEVYTEAFF. Here the CDR3 DNA reads TGCAGCGTTGAACTTGTGGCAGTTGAAGTATACACTGAAGCTTTCTTT.

V and J are TRBV5-1 and TRBJ1-1; possibly TRBD1 for D (5 bases). The ends were cut back, 5 bases at V and 5 bases at J, with 13 bases in the middle. The CDR3 has 13 amino acids. CDR1 is SGHRS and CDR2 is YFSETQ in the germline V gene. The CDR3 is CASSIWGRTEAFF. The DNA for the CDR3 is TGCGCCAGCAGTATCTGGGGGAGAACTGAAGCTTTCTTT.

This chain links TRBV11-2 with TRBJ2-1; tentatively, D is TRBD1 (6 bases). Per germline, CDR1 SGHAT and CDR2 FQNNGV. V lost 6 bases and J lost 8, with 29 bases in between. The CDR3 runs to 18 residues. The CDR3 bases are TGTGCCAGCAGTCCAGCCAGGGGTACGTGGAGCGGCCGGGATGAGCAGTTCTTC. The encoded protein is CASSPARGTWSGRDEQFF.

This clonotype was counted only a few times. The V and J genes are TRBV12-5 and TRBJ2-2; 9 nucleotides agree with TRBD1. With V trimmed by 6 bases and J by 2 bases, 4 bases remained unmatched. The CDR3 runs to 15 residues. Germline V gene lookup returns CDR1 LGHNT and CDR2 FRNRAP. Written as DNA, the CDR3 is TGTGCTAGTGGATCGGGACAGGGAAACACCGGGGAGCTGTTTTTT. It specifies CASGSGQGNTGELFF.